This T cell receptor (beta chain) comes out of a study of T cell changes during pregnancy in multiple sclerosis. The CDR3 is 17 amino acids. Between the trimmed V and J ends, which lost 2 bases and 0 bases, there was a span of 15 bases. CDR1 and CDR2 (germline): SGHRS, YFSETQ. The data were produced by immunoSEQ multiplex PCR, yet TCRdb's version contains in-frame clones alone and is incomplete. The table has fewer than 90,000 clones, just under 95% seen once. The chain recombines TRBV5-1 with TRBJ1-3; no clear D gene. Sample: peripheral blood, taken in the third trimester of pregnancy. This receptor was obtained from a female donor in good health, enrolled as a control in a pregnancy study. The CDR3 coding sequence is TGCGCCAGCAGCTTATCGAGTGCGGCTCGCTCTGGAAACACCATATATTTT. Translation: CASSLSSAARSGNTIYF.